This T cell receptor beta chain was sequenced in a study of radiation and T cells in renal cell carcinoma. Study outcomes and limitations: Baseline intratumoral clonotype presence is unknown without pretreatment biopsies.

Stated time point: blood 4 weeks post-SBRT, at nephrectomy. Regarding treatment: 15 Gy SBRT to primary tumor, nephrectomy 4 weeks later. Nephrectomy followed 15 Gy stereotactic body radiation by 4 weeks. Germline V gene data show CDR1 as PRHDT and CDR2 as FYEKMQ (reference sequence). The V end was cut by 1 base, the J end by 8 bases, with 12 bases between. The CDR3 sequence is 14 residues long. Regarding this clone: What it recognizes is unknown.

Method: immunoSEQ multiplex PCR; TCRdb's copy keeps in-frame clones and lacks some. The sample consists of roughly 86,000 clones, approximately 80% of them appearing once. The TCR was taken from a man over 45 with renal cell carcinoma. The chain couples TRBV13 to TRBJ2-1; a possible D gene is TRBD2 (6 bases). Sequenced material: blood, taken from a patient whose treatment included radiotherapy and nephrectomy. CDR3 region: CASSLAGGEYEQFF. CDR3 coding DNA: TGTGCCAGCAGCTTAGCTGGCGGGGAGTATGAGCAGTTCTTC.